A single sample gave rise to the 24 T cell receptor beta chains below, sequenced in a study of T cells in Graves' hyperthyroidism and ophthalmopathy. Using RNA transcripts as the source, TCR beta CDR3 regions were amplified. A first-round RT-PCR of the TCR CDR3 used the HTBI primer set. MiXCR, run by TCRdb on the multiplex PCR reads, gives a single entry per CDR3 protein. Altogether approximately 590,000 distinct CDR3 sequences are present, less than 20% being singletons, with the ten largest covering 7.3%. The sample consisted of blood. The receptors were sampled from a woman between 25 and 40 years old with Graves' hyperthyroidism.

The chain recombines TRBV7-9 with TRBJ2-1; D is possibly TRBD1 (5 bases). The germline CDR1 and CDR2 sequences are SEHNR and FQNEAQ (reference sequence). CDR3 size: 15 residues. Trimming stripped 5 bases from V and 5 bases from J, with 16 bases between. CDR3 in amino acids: CASSPVGRTNNEQFF. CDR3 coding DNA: TGTGCCAGCAGCCCAGTGGGAAGGACAAACAATGAGCAGTTCTTC. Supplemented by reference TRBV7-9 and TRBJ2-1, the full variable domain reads DTGVSQNPRHKITKRGQNVTFRCDPISEHNRLYWYRQTLGQGPEFLTYFQNEAQLEKSRLLSDRFSAERPKGSFSTLEIQRTEQGDSAMYLCASSPVGRTNNEQFFGPGTRLTVL.

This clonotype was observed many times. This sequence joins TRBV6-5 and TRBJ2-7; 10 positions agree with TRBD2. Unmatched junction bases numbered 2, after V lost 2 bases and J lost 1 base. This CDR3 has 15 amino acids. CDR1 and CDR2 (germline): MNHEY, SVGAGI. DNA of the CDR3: TGTGCCAGCAGTTACGGGACTAGCGAATCCTACGAGCAGTACTTC. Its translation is CASSYGTSESYEQYF.

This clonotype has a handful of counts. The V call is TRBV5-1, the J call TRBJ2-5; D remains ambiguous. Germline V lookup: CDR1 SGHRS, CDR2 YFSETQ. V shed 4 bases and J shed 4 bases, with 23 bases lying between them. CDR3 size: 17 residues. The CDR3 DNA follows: TGCGCCAGCAGCCTAGGGATTACGTATGGGGATGGAGAGACCCAGTACTTC. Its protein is CASSLGITYGDGETQYF.

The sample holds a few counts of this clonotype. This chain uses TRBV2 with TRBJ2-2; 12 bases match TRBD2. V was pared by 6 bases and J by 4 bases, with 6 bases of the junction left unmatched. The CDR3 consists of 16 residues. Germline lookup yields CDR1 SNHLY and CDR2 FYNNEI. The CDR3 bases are TGTGCCAGCAGGGAGGGACTAGCGGGCTTCACCGGGGAGCTGTTTTTT. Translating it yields CASREGLAGFTGELFF. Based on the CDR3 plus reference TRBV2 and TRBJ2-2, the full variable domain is EPEVTQTPSHQVTQMGQEVILRCVPISNHLYFYWYRQILGQKVEFLVSFYNNEISEKSEIFDDQFSVERPDGSNFTLKIRSTKLEDSAMYFCASREGLAGFTGELFFGEGSRLTVL.

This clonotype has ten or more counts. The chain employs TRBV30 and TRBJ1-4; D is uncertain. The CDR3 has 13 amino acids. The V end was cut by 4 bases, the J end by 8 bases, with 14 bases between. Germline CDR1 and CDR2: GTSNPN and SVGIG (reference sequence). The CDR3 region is CAWNFRVGEKLFF. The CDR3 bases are TGTGCCTGGAATTTCCGAGTAGGAGAAAAACTGTTTTTT.

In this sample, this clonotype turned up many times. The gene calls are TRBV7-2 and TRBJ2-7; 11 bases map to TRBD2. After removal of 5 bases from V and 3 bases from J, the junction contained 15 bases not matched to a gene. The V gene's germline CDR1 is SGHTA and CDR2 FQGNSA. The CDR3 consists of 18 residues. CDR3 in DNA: TGTGCCAGCAGCGTAGACAGATCGGGACTAGCGGATATCTACGAGCAGTACTTC. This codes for CASSVDRSGLADIYEQYF.

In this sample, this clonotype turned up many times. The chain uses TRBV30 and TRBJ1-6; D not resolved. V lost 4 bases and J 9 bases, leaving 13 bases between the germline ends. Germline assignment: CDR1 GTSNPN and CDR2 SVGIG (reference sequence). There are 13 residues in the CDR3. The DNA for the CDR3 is TGTGCCTGGAACGGAAGGGCGATTTCACCCCTCCACTTT. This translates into CAWNGRAISPLHF.

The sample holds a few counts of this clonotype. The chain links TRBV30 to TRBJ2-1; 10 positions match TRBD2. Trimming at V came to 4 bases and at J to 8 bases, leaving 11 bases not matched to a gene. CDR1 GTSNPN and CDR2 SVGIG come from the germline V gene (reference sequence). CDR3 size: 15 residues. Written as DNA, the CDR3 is TGTGCCTGGACCAAGGGGTCTAGCGGGAGTGATGAGCAGTTCTTC. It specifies CAWTKGSSGSDEQFF. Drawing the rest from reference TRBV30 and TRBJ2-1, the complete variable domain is SQTIHQWPATLVQPVGSPLSLECTVEGTSNPNLYWYRQAAGRGLQLLFYSVGIGQISSEVPQNLSASRPQDRQFILSSKKLLLSDSGFYLCAWTKGSSGSDEQFFGPGTRLTVL.

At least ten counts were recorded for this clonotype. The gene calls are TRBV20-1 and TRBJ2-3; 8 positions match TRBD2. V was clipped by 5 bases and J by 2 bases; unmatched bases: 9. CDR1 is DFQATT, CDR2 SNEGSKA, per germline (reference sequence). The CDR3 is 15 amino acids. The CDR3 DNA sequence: TGCAGTGCTCATCGTACAGCGGGAGCCACAGATACGCAGTATTTT. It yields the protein CSAHRTAGATDTQYF.

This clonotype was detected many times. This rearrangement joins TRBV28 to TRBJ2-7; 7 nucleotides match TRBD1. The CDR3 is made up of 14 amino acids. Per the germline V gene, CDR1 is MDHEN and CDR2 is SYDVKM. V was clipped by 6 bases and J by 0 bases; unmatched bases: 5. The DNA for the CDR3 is TGTGCCAGCAGGGACAGGATCGGCTCCTACGAGCAGTACTTC. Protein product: CASRDRIGSYEQYF.

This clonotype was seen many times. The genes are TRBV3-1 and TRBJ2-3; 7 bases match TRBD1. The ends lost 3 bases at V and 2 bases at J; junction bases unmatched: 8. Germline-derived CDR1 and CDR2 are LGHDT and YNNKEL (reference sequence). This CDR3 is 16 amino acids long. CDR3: CASSQGTAVYTDTQYF. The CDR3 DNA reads TGTGCCAGCAGCCAGGGGACAGCCGTCTACACAGATACGCAGTATTTT.

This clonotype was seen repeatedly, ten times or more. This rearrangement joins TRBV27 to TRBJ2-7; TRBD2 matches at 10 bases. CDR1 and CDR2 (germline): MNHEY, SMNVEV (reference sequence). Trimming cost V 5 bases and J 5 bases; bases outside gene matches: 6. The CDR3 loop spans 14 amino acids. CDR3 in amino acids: CASSIASGRNEQYF. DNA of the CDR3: TGTGCCAGCAGTATCGCTAGCGGGAGAAACGAGCAGTACTTC.

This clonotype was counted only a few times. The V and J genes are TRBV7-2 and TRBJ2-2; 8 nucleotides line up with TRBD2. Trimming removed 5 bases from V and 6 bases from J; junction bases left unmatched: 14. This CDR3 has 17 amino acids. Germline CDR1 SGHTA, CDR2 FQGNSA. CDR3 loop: CASSHSQGAGVSGELFF. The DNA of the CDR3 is TGTGCCAGCAGCCATTCTCAGGGAGCGGGAGTCTCCGGGGAGCTGTTTTTT.

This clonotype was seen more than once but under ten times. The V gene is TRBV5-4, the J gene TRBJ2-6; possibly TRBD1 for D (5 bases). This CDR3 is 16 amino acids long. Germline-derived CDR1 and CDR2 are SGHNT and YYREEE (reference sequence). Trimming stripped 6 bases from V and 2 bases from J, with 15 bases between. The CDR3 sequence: CASIDAGRAGANVLTF. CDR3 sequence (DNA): TGTGCCAGCATTGATGCAGGGCGAGCTGGGGCCAACGTCCTGACTTTC.

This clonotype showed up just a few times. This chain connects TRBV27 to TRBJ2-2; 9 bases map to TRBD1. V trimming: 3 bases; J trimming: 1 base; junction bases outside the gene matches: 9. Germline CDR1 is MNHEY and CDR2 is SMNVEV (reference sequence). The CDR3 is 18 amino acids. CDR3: CASSFSQGARWNTGELFF. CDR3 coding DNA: TGTGCCAGCAGTTTCTCACAGGGGGCTCGCTGGAACACCGGGGAGCTGTTTTTT.

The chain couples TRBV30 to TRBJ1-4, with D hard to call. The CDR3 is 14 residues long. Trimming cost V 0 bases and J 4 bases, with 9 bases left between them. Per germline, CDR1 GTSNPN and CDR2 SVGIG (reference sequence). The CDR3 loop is CAWSVSRFNEKLFF. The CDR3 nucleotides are TGTGCCTGGAGTGTATCCAGATTTAATGAAAAACTGTTTTTT.

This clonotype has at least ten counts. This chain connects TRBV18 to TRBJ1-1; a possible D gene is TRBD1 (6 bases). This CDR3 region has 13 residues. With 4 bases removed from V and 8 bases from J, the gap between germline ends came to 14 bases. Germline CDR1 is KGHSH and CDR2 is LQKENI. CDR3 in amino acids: CASSLGTIREAFF. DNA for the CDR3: TGTGCCAGCTCACTAGGGACAATACGCGAAGCTTTCTTT.

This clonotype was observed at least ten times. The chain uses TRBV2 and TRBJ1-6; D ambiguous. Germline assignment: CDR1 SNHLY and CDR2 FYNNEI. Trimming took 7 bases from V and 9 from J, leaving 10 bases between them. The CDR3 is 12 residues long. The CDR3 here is CASTLYSSPLHF. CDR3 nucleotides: TGTGCCAGCACCCTATACAGTTCACCCCTCCACTTT.

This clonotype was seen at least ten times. CDR3 DNA sequence: TGCGCCAGCAGCGTGATGACAGGAGCATTCTACGAGCAGTACTTC. It specifies CASSVMTGAFYEQYF. The chain links TRBV5-1 to TRBJ2-7; D is possibly TRBD1 (6 bases). Germline-derived CDR1 and CDR2 are SGHRS and YFSETQ. The CDR3 consists of 15 residues. V gave up 4 bases and J gave up 3 bases, with 17 bases separating them. Full variable domain (outside the CDR3, taken from reference TRBV5-1 and TRBJ2-7): KAGVTQTPRYLIKTRGQQVTLSCSPISGHRSVSWYQQTPGQGLQFLFEYFSETQRNKGNFPGRFSGRQFSNSRSEMNVSTLELGDSALYLCASSVMTGAFYEQYFGPGTRLTVT.

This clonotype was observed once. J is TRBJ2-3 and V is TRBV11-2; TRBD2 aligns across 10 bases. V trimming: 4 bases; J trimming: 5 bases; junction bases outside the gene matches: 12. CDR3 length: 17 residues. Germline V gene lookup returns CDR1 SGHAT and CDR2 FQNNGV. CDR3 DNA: TGTGCCAGCAGCTGGGGCCTAGCGGGAGTTGGGAGAGATACGCAGTATTTT. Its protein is CASSWGLAGVGRDTQYF.

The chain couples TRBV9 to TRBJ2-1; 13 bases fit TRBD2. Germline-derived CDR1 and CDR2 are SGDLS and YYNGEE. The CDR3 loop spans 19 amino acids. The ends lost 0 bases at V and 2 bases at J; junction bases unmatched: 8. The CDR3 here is CASSVEGTSGIDAYNEQFF. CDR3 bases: TGTGCCAGCAGCGTAGAGGGGACTAGCGGGATCGATGCCTACAATGAGCAGTTCTTC.

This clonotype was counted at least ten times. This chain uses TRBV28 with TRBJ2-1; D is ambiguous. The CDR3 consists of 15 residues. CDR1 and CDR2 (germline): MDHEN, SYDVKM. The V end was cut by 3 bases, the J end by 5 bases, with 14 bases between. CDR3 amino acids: CASSFHATQNNEQFF. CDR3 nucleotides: TGTGCCAGCAGTTTTCATGCAACCCAAAACAATGAGCAGTTCTTC.

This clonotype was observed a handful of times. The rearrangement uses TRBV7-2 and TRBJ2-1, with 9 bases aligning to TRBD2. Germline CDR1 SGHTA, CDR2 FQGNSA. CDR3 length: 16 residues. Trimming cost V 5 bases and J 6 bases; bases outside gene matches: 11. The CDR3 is CASSPLLREGPNEQFF. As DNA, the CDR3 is TGTGCCAGCAGCCCCCTCTTGCGGGAGGGCCCCAATGAGCAGTTCTTC.

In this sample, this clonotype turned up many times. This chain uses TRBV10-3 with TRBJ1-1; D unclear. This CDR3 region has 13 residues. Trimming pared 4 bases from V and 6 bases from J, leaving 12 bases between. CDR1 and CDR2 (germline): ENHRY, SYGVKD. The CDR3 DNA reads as TGTGCCATCAGTGGCCCAATTTCGGCTGAAGCTTTCTTT. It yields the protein CAISGPISAEAFF.